Below, 23 T cell receptor beta chains from the same sample are listed, as sequenced in a study of sequential checkpoint blockade in melanoma (dated by TCRdb to 2018 to 2020). Libraries were made using the immunoSEQ multiplex PCR assay. Drawn from immuneACCESS, this table holds only the in-frame rearrangements with V and J called that TCRdb kept. Clones are partly lost; checked studies trace under half to an unresolved V gene and leave the rest unexplained. The sample data list fewer than 25,000 clones, and 70% to 90% of these were observed just once. In total, the top ten clones hold roughly 9.1% of the sample. This specimen's treatment or condition label, interpreted: randomized to nivolumab then ipilimumab (arm A) or the reverse (arm B). Material: CD8+ T cells sorted from blood (inferred from file names), obtained from a patient given nivolumab and ipilimumab in sequence. Source of these receptors: a human donor with melanoma.

The genes are TRBV7-8 and TRBJ2-7; D not certain. CDR1 SGHVS and CDR2 FQNEAQ come from the germline V gene. V lost 1 base and J lost 4, with 8 bases in between. The CDR3 runs to 13 residues. CDR3 DNA sequence: TGTGCCAGCAGCTTAGTTCGCGGATACGAGCAGTACTTC. Its translation: CASSLVRGYEQYF. The full variable domain, completed using reference TRBV7-8 and TRBJ2-7, is GAGVSQSPRYKVAKRGQDVALRCDPISGHVSLFWYQQALGQGPEFLTYFQNEAQLDKSGLPSDRFFAERPEGSVSTLKIQRTQQEDSAVYLCASSLVRGYEQYFGPGTRLTVT.

The genes are TRBV7-9 and TRBJ2-5; 11 bases are a match to TRBD2. V lost 5 bases and J lost 5; bases outside the gene matches: 10. The CDR3 covers 16 residues. From germline, CDR1 is SEHNR and CDR2 FQNEAQ (reference sequence). The CDR3 DNA is TGTGCCAGCAGCCCTCAGATAGCGGGGGGGATGGAGACCCAGTACTTC. Amino acid sequence: CASSPQIAGGMETQYF.

The genes are TRBV27 and TRBJ2-3, with D possibly being TRBD2 (5 bases). The V end was cut by 3 bases, the J end by 0 bases, with 13 bases between. The CDR3 loop spans 16 amino acids. Germline loops: CDR1 MNHEY, CDR2 SMNVEV (reference sequence). The CDR3 reads CASSFSLAASTDTQYF. DNA for the CDR3: TGTGCCAGCAGTTTCTCTCTAGCCGCTAGCACAGATACGCAGTATTTT.

The sample holds one count of this clone. The chain joins TRBV27 to TRBJ1-6, with 8 bases matching TRBD1. V was clipped by 2 bases and J by 8 bases; unmatched bases: 5. Germline V gene sequence: CDR1 MNHEY, CDR2 SMNVEV (reference sequence). This CDR3 is built from 15 residues. CDR3 DNA sequence: TGTGCCAGCAGTTTAACACAGGGGGTATATTCACCCCTCCACTTT. Residues: CASSLTQGVYSPLHF.

The chain combines TRBV7-2 with TRBJ2-2, with a weak D call TRBD1 (6 bases). The V end lost 5 bases, the J end lost 5 bases, and 15 bases lay between the germline ends. CDR3 size: 15 residues. Germline V gene data show CDR1 as SGHTA and CDR2 as FQGNSA. CDR3 protein: CASSPGTLLTGELFF. In DNA, the CDR3 is TGTGCCAGCAGCCCCGGGACACTTCTGACCGGGGAGCTGTTTTTT.

The rearrangement uses TRBV5-1 and TRBJ2-1; TRBD2 matches 7 bases. This CDR3 spans 16 amino acids. Looked up from germline, CDR1 is SGHRS and CDR2 is YFSETQ. Trimming removed 3 bases from V and 0 bases from J; junction bases left unmatched: 6. CDR3 in amino acids: CASSWGGPSSYNEQFF. For the CDR3, the DNA is TGCGCCAGCAGCTGGGGGGGTCCTAGCTCCTACAATGAGCAGTTCTTC.

This rearrangement joins TRBV30 to TRBJ2-3, with 10 positions matching TRBD1. The trim removed 0 bases at V and 4 bases at J, leaving 1 base unmatched. CDR1 is GTSNPN and CDR2 is SVGIG in the germline V gene (reference sequence). This CDR3 is built from 14 residues. CDR3 sequence: CAWSVGQGADTQYF. The CDR3 DNA sequence: TGTGCCTGGAGTGTAGGACAGGGGGCAGATACGCAGTATTTT.

The chain carries TRBV27 and TRBJ2-7, with D uncertain. V lost 0 bases to trimming and J lost 3 bases, with 6 bases between them. The germline V gene has CDR1 MNHEY and CDR2 SMNVEV (reference sequence). The CDR3 runs to 13 residues. The CDR3 sequence: CASSLSRNYEQYF. Here the CDR3 DNA reads TGTGCCAGCAGTTTATCCCGTAACTACGAGCAGTACTTC.

The V call is TRBV10-1, the J call TRBJ2-3; D may be TRBD2 (6 bases). CDR1 is WNHNN and CDR2 is SYGVQD in the germline V gene (reference sequence). This CDR3 comprises 14 residues. Deletions cut 2 bases from V and 4 bases from J, with 10 bases between. The CDR3 DNA follows: TGCGCCAGCAGTGAGACTAGCAACGCAGATACGCAGTATTTT. It encodes CASSETSNADTQYF.

This clone showed up just once. V and J are TRBV7-9 and TRBJ2-3; D is uncertain. Germline V lookup: CDR1 SEHNR, CDR2 FQNEAQ (reference sequence). V dropped 8 bases and J dropped 0 bases, with 15 bases sitting between them. CDR3 length: 15 amino acids. The CDR3 DNA follows: TGTGCCAGCCTTTACACAGACCCTAGCACAGATACGCAGTATTTT. This codes for CASLYTDPSTDTQYF.

The chain joins TRBV4-1 to TRBJ2-1, with 10 bases identical to TRBD2. V shed 3 bases and J 4 bases; nucleotides not matched to a gene: 6. The CDR3 runs to 16 residues. Germline CDR1 is MGHRA and CDR2 is YSYEKL. CDR3 amino acids: CASSHPTSGLYNEQFF. DNA for the CDR3: TGCGCCAGCAGCCACCCGACTAGCGGGCTATACAATGAGCAGTTCTTC.

This chain joins TRBV9 and TRBJ1-2; the match to TRBD1 covers 8 bases. The CDR3 totals 14 residues. Germline V gene lookup returns CDR1 SGDLS and CDR2 YYNGEE. J lost 4 bases, V lost 4 bases, and 6 bases had no gene match. CDR3 in amino acids: CASSSQGGLYGYTF. CDR3 in DNA: TGTGCCAGCAGCTCACAGGGGGGTCTCTATGGCTACACCTTC. The full variable domain, completed using reference TRBV9 and TRBJ1-2, is DSGVTQTPKHLITATGQRVTLRCSPRSGDLSVYWYQQSLDQGLQFLIQYYNGEERAKGNILERFSAQQFPDLHSELNLSSLELGDSALYFCASSSQGGLYGYTFGSGTRLTVV.

The rearrangement uses TRBV5-1 and TRBJ2-7, with D perhaps TRBD2 (5 bases). The CDR3 length is 14 residues. Germline V gene data show CDR1 as SGHRS and CDR2 as YFSETQ. V was cut by 0 bases and J by 2 bases, with 9 bases left in between. The CDR3 bases are TGCGCCAGCAGCTTGGTAGCGCCTACCTACGAGCAGTACTTC. Amino acids: CASSLVAPTYEQYF.

The chain combines TRBV4-1 with TRBJ2-5; D possibly corresponds to TRBD1 (5 bases). The CDR3 contains 13 residues. The V gene lost 4 bases and the J gene lost 4 bases, with 10 bases spanning the gap. The germline gives CDR1 MGHRA, CDR2 YSYEKL. The CDR3 DNA reads TGCGCCAGCAGCCCCTGGACACGAGAGACCCAGTACTTC. The encoded protein is CASSPWTRETQYF.

This rearrangement joins TRBV2 to TRBJ2-7; tentatively, D is TRBD1 (6 bases). The CDR3 runs to 15 residues. Germline loops: CDR1 SNHLY, CDR2 FYNNEI. Trimming removed 10 bases at V and 3 bases at J, with 22 bases between. CDR3 amino acids: CAIDVRDTLNYEQYF. Written as DNA, the CDR3 is TGTGCCATCGACGTCCGGGACACTTTAAACTACGAGCAGTACTTC.

The chain recombines TRBV5-1 with TRBJ2-1; no definite D call. Trimming cost V 0 bases and J 5 bases, with 9 bases left between them. The V gene's germline CDR1 is SGHRS and CDR2 YFSETQ. This CDR3 is built from 14 residues. The CDR3 protein is CASSLVLSDNEQFF. Here the CDR3 DNA reads TGCGCCAGCAGCTTGGTCCTATCGGACAATGAGCAGTTCTTC.

This chain links TRBV19 with TRBJ1-2; D is unresolved. The CDR3 totals 13 residues. With 5 bases removed from V and 7 bases from J, the gap between germline ends came to 14 bases. Germline loops: CDR1 LNHDA, CDR2 SQIVND (reference sequence). DNA of the CDR3: TGTGCCAGTAGTTTGTCGGGGTGGTCTGGCTACACCTTC. Translated: CASSLSGWSGYTF.

V is TRBV4-3 and J is TRBJ1-1, with 8 bases fitting TRBD1. The CDR3 spans 15 residues. Germline lookup yields CDR1 LGHNA and CDR2 YSLEER. J was trimmed by 5 bases and V by 2 bases; bases with no gene match: 7. CDR3: CASSQFGQGRTEAFF. The CDR3 DNA reads TGCGCCAGCAGCCAATTCGGACAGGGACGGACTGAAGCTTTCTTT.

This chain uses TRBV7-9 with TRBJ1-1, with D tentatively TRBD1 (5 bases). CDR1 SEHNR and CDR2 FQNEAQ come from the germline V gene (reference sequence). The CDR3 is made up of 16 amino acids. The V end lost 6 bases, the J end lost 6 bases, and 23 bases lay between the germline ends. CDR3 protein: CASSVYRAPGKPEAFF. Written as DNA, the CDR3 is TGTGCCAGCAGTGTGTACCGGGCCCCAGGGAAACCTGAAGCTTTCTTT.

V is TRBV6-4 and J is TRBJ2-1, with 8 bases matching TRBD2. The junction had 4 bases not matched to a gene; V was cut back by 5 bases and J by 4 bases. The CDR3 is made up of 14 amino acids. The germline gives CDR1 MRHNA, CDR2 SNTAGT. CDR3 region: CASSPGLEYNEQFF. The DNA of the CDR3 is TGTGCCAGCAGTCCGGGACTAGAGTACAATGAGCAGTTCTTC.

As regards this clone: One end of the junction varies from germline; a read error may be responsible. This chain joins TRBV7-9 and TRBJ1-1; tentative D call: TRBD1 (6 bases). The CDR3 runs 12 residues. Germline V gives CDR1 SEHNR, CDR2 FQNEAQ (reference sequence). The CDR3 DNA sequence: TGTGCCAGCAGCACAGGGACAACTGGAGCTTTCTTT. Protein product: CASSTGTTGAFF. The whole variable domain, filled in from reference TRBV7-9 and TRBJ1-1, reads DTGVSQNPRHKITKRGQNVTFRCDPISEHNRLYWYRQTLGQGPEFLTYFQNEAQLEKSRLLSDRFSAERPKGSFSTLEIQRTEQGDSAMYLCASSTGTTGAFFGQGTRLTVV.

The chain combines TRBV14 with TRBJ2-7, with 7 bases identical to TRBD1. Germline V lookup: CDR1 SGHDN, CDR2 FVKESK. V lost 0 bases and J lost 6; bases outside the gene matches: 2. The CDR3 covers 13 residues. The CDR3 DNA sequence: TGTGCCAGCAGCCAAGACACAGGGGCCGAGCAGTACTTC. Translating it yields CASSQDTGAEQYF.

The chain links TRBV27 to TRBJ2-3, with D possibly being TRBD2 (5 bases). The V end lost 2 bases, the J end lost 4 bases, and 7 bases lay between the germline ends. The CDR3 consists of 13 residues. From germline, CDR1 is MNHEY and CDR2 SMNVEV (reference sequence). The CDR3 is CASSLPGADTQYF. The CDR3 nucleotides read TGTGCCAGCAGTTTACCCGGGGCAGATACGCAGTATTTT.